This T cell receptor beta chain derives from a study of technical replicates of blood from a handful of donors. Clones were sequenced by immunoSEQ multiplex PCR, and TCRdb holds only the in-frame ones, with some missing. The sample records some 96,000 clones, almost 96% being singletons. CDR1 is LGHNT, CDR2 FRNRAP, per germline. This CDR3 has 13 residues. V was pared by 5 bases and J by 4 bases, with 11 bases between. This receptor was obtained from a human donor in good health. Material: T cells isolated from PBMCs. The rearrangement joins TRBV12-5 to TRBJ1-2, with a weak D call TRBD1 (5 bases). CDR3 residues: CASGQDIFYGYTF. For the CDR3, the DNA is TGTGCTAGTGGTCAGGACATCTTCTATGGCTACACCTTC. Looking up the rest from reference TRBV12-5 and TRBJ1-2 gives the full variable domain: DARVTQTPRHKVTEMGQEVTMRCQPILGHNTVFWYRQTMMQGLELLAYFRNRAPLDDSGMPKDRFSAEMPDATLATLKIQPSEPRDSAVYFCASGQDIFYGYTFGSGTRLTVV.